The 28 T cell receptor beta chains below were found in one sample sequenced in a study of blood T cell repertoires in COVID-19. The repertoire was sequenced with immunoSEQ multiplex PCR; TCRdb's copy has only in-frame clones and lacks some. Of 70,000 to 90,000 clones in the sample, about 85% were seen once. The sequenced sample consisted of peripheral blood. These receptors came from a human donor in a cohort sampled during active COVID-19.

This rearrangement joins TRBV10-1 to TRBJ2-4; the D gene is possibly TRBD1 (6 bases). V dropped 5 bases and J dropped 5 bases, with 10 bases sitting between them. The germline gives CDR1 WNHNN, CDR2 SYGVQD (reference sequence). This CDR3 is 13 amino acids long. CDR3 region: CASSSGVENIQYF. CDR3 sequence (DNA): TGCGCCAGCAGTTCAGGGGTAGAAAACATTCAGTACTTC.

V is TRBV7-2 and J is TRBJ1-5, with TRBD1 matching 7 bases. The CDR3 runs to 15 residues. CDR1 and CDR2 from the germline V gene are SGHTA and FQGNSA. V trimming: 5 bases; J trimming: 0 bases; junction bases outside the gene matches: 4. The CDR3 sequence: CASSLDRASNQPQHF. The CDR3 region has the DNA TGTGCCAGCAGCCTCGACAGGGCTAGCAATCAGCCCCAGCATTTT.

This chain connects TRBV7-9 to TRBJ2-2, with TRBD2 matching over 9 bases. The CDR3 has 14 amino acids. V shed 6 bases, J shed 6 bases, and the junction held 5 bases outside the gene matches. Germline lookup yields CDR1 SEHNR and CDR2 FQNEAQ (reference sequence). The CDR3 DNA is TGTGCCAGCAGGATAGCGGGAGTCGCCGGGGAGCTGTTTTTT. Translation gives CASRIAGVAGELFF.

The V call is TRBV24-1, the J call TRBJ2-2, with a possible D match to TRBD2 (6 bases). The CDR3 extends over 16 amino acids. The ends were cut back, 1 base at V and 5 bases at J, with 13 bases in the middle. CDR1 KGHDR and CDR2 SFDVKD come from the germline V gene. CDR3 sequence: CATSDFFGGRTGELFF. The DNA of the CDR3 is TGTGCCACCAGTGATTTTTTCGGGGGAAGGACCGGGGAGCTGTTTTTT.

V is TRBV4-3 and J is TRBJ2-3; 10 bases match TRBD1. V lost 4 bases to trimming and J lost 4 bases; unmatched junction nucleotides: 5. Per germline, CDR1 LGHNA and CDR2 YSLEER. This CDR3 spans 15 amino acids. In nucleotides, the CDR3 is TGCGCCAGCAGCCGACCGGGACAGGGGTCAGATACGCAGTATTTT. Encoded protein: CASSRPGQGSDTQYF.

Points on this clone: The same CDR3 can be traced to other DNA sequences in this sample. The J gene is TRBJ2-7, the V gene TRBV5-1; TRBD1 matches 7 bases. CDR1 is SGHRS, CDR2 YFSETQ, per germline. The junction had 2 bases not matched to a gene; V was cut back by 0 bases and J by 2 bases. This CDR3 contains 14 residues. In DNA, the CDR3 is TGCGCCAGCAGCTTGGTGCAGGGGGCCTACGAGCAGTACTTC. As protein: CASSLVQGAYEQYF.

In DNA form, the CDR3 reads TGTGCCAGTAGTATTAGTTTCAGGGTAGGTTACAATGAGCAGTTCTTC. Translated, it gives CASSISFRVGYNEQFF. The chain has TRBV19 and TRBJ2-1, with a possible D match to TRBD1 (5 bases). The CDR3 spans 16 residues. Germline V CDR1 and CDR2: LNHDA, SQIVND (reference sequence). V gave up 3 bases and J gave up 4 bases, with 16 bases separating them.

The CDR3 region is CASSVGLAGVRSYEQYF. CDR3 bases: TGTGCCAGCAGCGTAGGACTAGCGGGAGTGCGATCCTACGAGCAGTACTTC. V gene TRBV5-6 combines with J gene TRBJ2-7; 13 bases fit TRBD2. CDR3 length equals 17 residues. Germline trimming cut 4 bases from V and 1 base from J; bases unmatched to any gene: 8. Per the germline V gene, CDR1 is SGHDT and CDR2 is YYEEEE.

The chain combines TRBV15 with TRBJ2-1; D is unresolved. V was clipped by 0 bases and J by 8 bases, with 8 bases between them. Germline assignment: CDR1 LNHNV and CDR2 YYDKDF (reference sequence). This CDR3 has 13 amino acids. CDR3 sequence (DNA): TGTGCCACCAGCAGAGATCTATTACATGAGCAGTTCTTC. Protein product: CATSRDLLHEQFF.

This chain uses TRBV9 with TRBJ1-1, with D hard to call. Germline CDR1 reads SGDLS; CDR2 reads YYNGEE. The CDR3 covers 14 residues. Trimming left V 2 bases short and J 1 base short, with 9 bases between. The CDR3 DNA is TGTGCCAGCAGCGTCCAGACACAGAACACTGAAGCTTTCTTT. Amino acids: CASSVQTQNTEAFF.

The CDR3 region has the DNA TGTGCCAGCAGCCGTGGTGGGCGCGACGGCTACACCTTC. It specifies CASSRGGRDGYTF. The chain recombines TRBV27 with TRBJ1-2; no definite D call. The CDR3 length is 13 residues. Germline V lookup: CDR1 MNHEY, CDR2 SMNVEV (reference sequence). V dropped 6 bases and J dropped 8 bases, with 16 bases sitting between them.

A few counts support this clone. The chain uses TRBV5-6 and TRBJ2-2; tentative D call: TRBD1 (5 bases). The CDR3 spans 16 residues. The V and J ends lost 0 bases and 1 base respectively, with 10 bases between them. Germline V lookup: CDR1 SGHDT, CDR2 YYEEEE. CDR3 DNA: TGTGCCAGCAGCTTGGCCGAGACAGTGAACACCGGGGAGCTGTTTTTT. It yields the protein CASSLAETVNTGELFF.

The J gene is TRBJ2-3, the V gene TRBV4-2; 8 bases are a match to TRBD2. The CDR3 is 16 amino acids. V dropped 4 bases and J dropped 0; count of bases not matched to a gene: 6. Germline assignment: CDR1 LGHNA and CDR2 YNFKEQ. The chain's CDR3 is CASSRLAGPSTDTQYF. The DNA for the CDR3 is TGTGCCAGCAGCCGCCTAGCGGGTCCTAGCACAGATACGCAGTATTTT.

The rearrangement links TRBV5-1 to TRBJ2-1; perhaps TRBD2 as D (6 bases). This CDR3 contains 13 residues. Germline V gives CDR1 SGHRS, CDR2 YFSETQ. Trimming took off 0 bases at V and 8 bases at J, with 9 bases between the two ends. In DNA, the CDR3 is TGCGCCAGCAGCTTGGCGGGGGAGGATGAGCAGTTCTTC. Its translation: CASSLAGEDEQFF.

This clone was observed many times. The chain carries TRBV28 and TRBJ1-2, with a tentative D call TRBD1 (5 bases). The V gene lost 4 bases and the J gene lost 2 bases, with 11 bases spanning the gap. Germline CDR1 MDHEN, CDR2 SYDVKM. The CDR3 runs 14 residues. CDR3 in DNA: TGTGCCAGCAGTTGGGGCGCGGGGAACTATGGCTACACCTTC. It yields the protein CASSWGAGNYGYTF.

This chain joins TRBV11-1 and TRBJ2-2; 9 positions match TRBD1. Trimming at V came to 10 bases and at J to 7 bases, leaving 13 bases not matched to a gene. Germline lookup yields CDR1 SGHAT and CDR2 FQDESV (reference sequence). The CDR3 is made up of 15 amino acids. CDR3 loop: CAIRTGEILGGELFF. In nucleotides, the CDR3 is TGTGCCATCAGGACAGGGGAGATTTTGGGCGGGGAGCTGTTTTTT. The whole variable domain, remainder taken from reference TRBV11-1 and TRBJ2-2, is EAEVAQSPRYKITEKSQAVAFWCDPISGHATLYWYRQILGQGPELLVQFQDESVVDDSQLPKDRFSAERLKGVDSTLKIQPAELGDSAMYLCAIRTGEILGGELFFGEGSRLTVL.

The rearrangement joins TRBV2 to TRBJ2-2, with TRBD2 matching 12 bases. Unmatched junction bases numbered 4, after V lost 6 bases and J lost 8 bases. CDR3 size: 14 residues. Germline lookup yields CDR1 SNHLY and CDR2 FYNNEI. The CDR3 DNA is TGTGCCAGCAGCCTAGCGGGAGGGCCTGGGGAGCTGTTTTTT. It yields the protein CASSLAGGPGELFF.

The chain has TRBV2 and TRBJ1-2; D gene ambiguous. V was trimmed by 2 bases and J by 4 bases, leaving 17 bases between them. The germline V gene encodes CDR1 SNHLY and CDR2 FYNNEI. There are 16 residues in the CDR3. CDR3 in amino acids: CASSEYWQAGSYGYTF. In DNA, the CDR3 is TGTGCCAGCAGTGAATACTGGCAGGCGGGCAGCTATGGCTACACCTTC.

V and J are TRBV4-3 and TRBJ2-1; D not certain. Germline V gene lookup returns CDR1 LGHNA and CDR2 YSLEER. V was cut by 2 bases and J by 2 bases, with 7 bases left in between. The CDR3 consists of 14 residues. CDR3 region: CASSQWSTYNEQFF. The CDR3, as DNA: TGCGCCAGCAGCCAATGGTCTACCTACAATGAGCAGTTCTTC.

The rearrangement links TRBV4-3 to TRBJ2-1, with D possibly TRBD1 on 5 matching bases. This CDR3 spans 14 amino acids. The germline V and J ends were trimmed by 1 base and 5 bases, with 9 bases remaining between them. The germline V gene has CDR1 LGHNA and CDR2 YSLEER. As DNA, the CDR3 is TGCGCCAGCAGCCAAGTGGGGCTAGACAATGAGCAGTTCTTC. It codes for CASSQVGLDNEQFF.

The V and J genes are TRBV2 and TRBJ1-5; no firm D call. Trimming took off 7 bases at V and 2 bases at J, with 12 bases between the two ends. Germline V lookup: CDR1 SNHLY, CDR2 FYNNEI. CDR3 length: 14 residues. CDR3 in DNA: TGTGCCAGCAAGTTGGGCCAGGGCAATCAGCCCCAGCATTTT. Translating gives CASKLGQGNQPQHF.

This rearrangement joins TRBV7-9 to TRBJ1-1; possibly TRBD1 for D (6 bases). Germline V gene data show CDR1 as SEHNR and CDR2 as FQNEAQ (reference sequence). This CDR3 is 15 amino acids long. V was trimmed by 4 bases and J by 0 bases, leaving 12 bases between them. CDR3 sequence reads: CASSYGGLMNTEAFF. The DNA for the CDR3 is TGTGCCAGCAGCTATGGGGGCTTGATGAACACTGAAGCTTTCTTT.

The gene calls are TRBV28 and TRBJ2-6, with D hard to call. This CDR3 contains 13 residues. Germline V gene sequence: CDR1 MDHEN, CDR2 SYDVKM. V was shortened by 8 bases and J by 1 base, with 6 bases between the two germline ends. The DNA of the CDR3 is TGTGCCAGCTTTCAATCTGGGGCCAACGTCCTGACTTTC. Encoded protein: CASFQSGANVLTF.

The chain couples TRBV7-6 to TRBJ1-4; the D gene is possibly TRBD1 (6 bases). The CDR3 is 15 amino acids. The germline V and J ends were trimmed by 5 bases and 2 bases, with 12 bases remaining between them. Germline-derived CDR1 and CDR2 are SGHVS and FNYEAQ. The CDR3 loop is CASSPRGATNEKLFF. CDR3 nucleotide sequence: TGTGCCAGCAGCCCTCGGGGGGCCACTAATGAAAAACTGTTTTTT.

V usage is TRBV7-8 and J usage is TRBJ2-1; possible D gene TRBD2, 6 bases. CDR1 and CDR2 from the germline V gene are SGHVS and FQNEAQ. The V end lost 1 base, the J end lost 5 bases, and 15 bases lay between the germline ends. This CDR3 spans 16 amino acids. This CDR3 reads CASSLEEGSGHNEQFF. The CDR3 DNA reads TGTGCCAGCAGCTTAGAGGAGGGATCGGGACACAATGAGCAGTTCTTC. Combining the CDR3 with reference TRBV7-8 and TRBJ2-1 gives the whole variable domain GAGVSQSPRYKVAKRGQDVALRCDPISGHVSLFWYQQALGQGPEFLTYFQNEAQLDKSGLPSDRFFAERPEGSVSTLKIQRTQQEDSAVYLCASSLEEGSGHNEQFFGPGTRLTVL.

The chain has TRBV4-2 and TRBJ2-7, with D possibly TRBD1 on 5 matching bases. This CDR3 is 15 amino acids long. The V gene's germline CDR1 is LGHNA and CDR2 YNFKEQ. Deletions cut 0 bases from V and 2 bases from J, with 11 bases between. The CDR3 DNA sequence: TGTGCCAGCAGCCAAGATACAGGTAGCCCCTACGAGCAGTACTTC. This sequence encodes CASSQDTGSPYEQYF.

This sequence joins TRBV27 and TRBJ2-7; 12 nucleotides align to TRBD2. Germline-derived CDR1 and CDR2 are MNHEY and SMNVEV (reference sequence). V lost 5 bases to trimming and J lost 4 bases; unmatched junction nucleotides: 30. There are 23 residues in the CDR3. As DNA, the CDR3 is TGTGCCAGCAGTACTCGTGGGGGGGTAAGAACTAGCGGGAGGACCTTATCGCCTTACGAGCAGTACTTC. It translates to CASSTRGGVRTSGRTLSPYEQYF.

This clone was observed a handful of times. This chain connects TRBV7-6 to TRBJ2-5; a possible D gene is TRBD2 (5 bases). In germline, CDR1 is SGHVS, CDR2 FNYEAQ. The CDR3 has 13 amino acids. Between the trimmed V and J ends, which lost 5 bases and 9 bases, there was a span of 16 bases. The CDR3, as DNA: TGTGCCAGCAGCCCCCGGCCCCTGGAGGCCCAGTACTTC. Protein product: CASSPRPLEAQYF. The full variable domain, rest sourced from reference TRBV7-6 and TRBJ2-5, is GAGVSQSPRYKVTKRGQDVALRCDPISGHVSLYWYRQALGQGPEFLTYFNYEAQQDKSGLPNDRFSAERPEGSISTLTIQRTEQRDSAMYRCASSPRPLEAQYFGPGTRLLVL.